The 19 T cell receptor beta chains below come from one sample, sequenced in a study of cytomegalovirus exposure and HLA in healthy donors. Profiling relied on immunoSEQ multiplex PCR, and the TCRdb table lists in-frame clones only, not all of them. The sample records approximately 210,000 clones, just over 85% being singletons. The sequencing sample was made of PBMCs. The receptors come from a woman aged 18-30 years in good health and CMV-seronegative.

The chain couples TRBV2 to TRBJ2-3, with D possibly matching TRBD1 (6 bases). This CDR3 spans 13 amino acids. Germline loops: CDR1 SNHLY, CDR2 FYNNEI. Trimming shortened V by 7 bases and J by 4 bases, and 12 bases separated the two germline ends. The CDR3 protein is CASNGGPADTQYF. DNA of the CDR3: TGTGCCAGCAATGGGGGCCCGGCAGATACGCAGTATTTT.

The chain uses TRBV2 and TRBJ2-2; D may be TRBD2 (6 bases). The CDR3 is 14 amino acids. V gave up 7 bases and J gave up 4 bases, with 13 bases separating them. From germline, CDR1 is SNHLY and CDR2 FYNNEI. The CDR3: CASTSGLATGELFF. CDR3 coding DNA: TGTGCCAGCACCTCGGGACTGGCCACCGGGGAGCTGTTTTTT. Complete variable domain (other parts from reference TRBV2 and TRBJ2-2): EPEVTQTPSHQVTQMGQEVILRCVPISNHLYFYWYRQILGQKVEFLVSFYNNEISEKSEIFDDQFSVERPDGSNFTLKIRSTKLEDSAMYFCASTSGLATGELFFGEGSRLTVL.

The genes are TRBV2 and TRBJ1-1; D is uncertain. V was cut by 2 bases and J by 8 bases, with 18 bases left in between. CDR1 SNHLY and CDR2 FYNNEI come from the germline V gene. The CDR3 sequence is 15 residues long. The DNA of the CDR3 is TGTGCCAGCAGTGAACCCCAAACTATCCGGATGGAAGCTTTCTTT. Protein sequence: CASSEPQTIRMEAFF.

This chain joins TRBV30 and TRBJ2-1; D unresolved. The CDR3 has 12 amino acids. Looked up from germline, CDR1 is GTSNPN and CDR2 is SVGIG (reference sequence). The V end was cut by 3 bases, the J end by 6 bases, with 9 bases between. In nucleotides, the CDR3 is TGTGCCTGGAGCCCGATGGCCAATGAGCAGTTCTTC. Protein sequence: CAWSPMANEQFF.

This chain joins TRBV7-9 and TRBJ1-1; 9 bases map to TRBD1. The CDR3 contains 16 residues. CDR1 is SEHNR, CDR2 FQNEAQ, per germline (reference sequence). The ends lost 5 bases at V and 5 bases at J; junction bases unmatched: 12. In DNA form, the CDR3 reads TGTGCCAGCAGCCCCCCTATAGGACAGGGGAAAACTGAAGCTTTCTTT. It codes for CASSPPIGQGKTEAFF.

The chain couples TRBV7-9 to TRBJ1-4; the match to TRBD1 covers 9 bases. The CDR3 covers 15 residues. The trim removed 5 bases at V and 3 bases at J, leaving 4 bases unmatched. Germline CDR1 SEHNR, CDR2 FQNEAQ (reference sequence). CDR3 sequence (DNA): TGTGCCAGCAGCGCCTGGACAGGGGCTAATGAAAAACTGTTTTTT. The encoded protein is CASSAWTGANEKLFF.

The count of this clone is one. The chain uses TRBV5-1 and TRBJ2-1; 9 bases fit TRBD2. CDR3 length: 15 amino acids. V dropped 4 bases and J dropped 6; count of bases not matched to a gene: 8. CDR1 is SGHRS, CDR2 YFSETQ, per germline. The CDR3, as DNA: TGCGCCAGCAGCCCCGGGACTAGCTTTTCCAATGAGCAGTTCTTC. As protein: CASSPGTSFSNEQFF.

The V call is TRBV5-6, the J call TRBJ2-1; a weak D match, TRBD1 (6 bases). V was trimmed by 5 bases and J by 14 bases, leaving 14 bases between them. The CDR3 sequence is 11 residues long. Germline V gives CDR1 SGHDT, CDR2 YYEEEE. CDR3 amino acids: CASSLGGMEFF. The DNA for the CDR3 is TGTGCCAGCAGTCTAGGGGGTATGGAGTTCTTC. Supplemented by reference TRBV5-6 and TRBJ2-1, the full variable domain reads DAGVTQSPTHLIKTRGQQVTLRCSPKSGHDTVSWYQQALGQGPQFIFQYYEEEERQRGNFPDRFSGHQFPNYSSELNVNALLLGDSALYLCASSLGGMEFFGPGTRLTVL.

This clone showed up just once. V usage is TRBV20-1 and J usage is TRBJ2-7, with a possible D match to TRBD1 (6 bases). Deletions cut 6 bases from V and 6 bases from J, with 12 bases between. This CDR3 spans 11 amino acids. Germline-derived CDR1 and CDR2 are DFQATT and SNEGSKA (reference sequence). CDR3 sequence (DNA): TGCAGTGCCCAACAGGGAATCGAGCAGTACTTC. Amino acid sequence: CSAQQGIEQYF.

This CDR3 is CASSIPSGSSGSEQFF. The CDR3 DNA follows: TGTGCCAGTAGTATCCCTAGCGGGAGTTCTGGTAGTGAGCAGTTCTTC. The J gene is TRBJ2-1, the V gene TRBV19, with 10 bases fitting TRBD2. Germline trimming cut 3 bases from V and 9 bases from J; bases unmatched to any gene: 11. This CDR3 is 16 amino acids long. Germline assignment: CDR1 LNHDA and CDR2 SQIVND (reference sequence).

The chain uses TRBV7-9 and TRBJ2-1, with D tentatively TRBD1 (6 bases). From germline, CDR1 is SEHNR and CDR2 FQNEAQ (reference sequence). V was cut by 7 bases and J by 4 bases, with 20 bases left in between. This CDR3 spans 16 amino acids. The DNA for the CDR3 is TGTGCCAGCATCCCGGTAACAGGGAGAGATTACAATGAGCAGTTCTTC. It codes for CASIPVTGRDYNEQFF.

V is TRBV29-1 and J is TRBJ1-1, with D unresolved. The CDR3 has 15 amino acids. Trimming stripped 5 bases from V and 4 bases from J, with 20 bases between. Germline CDR1 SQVTM, CDR2 ANQGSEA. Here the CDR3 DNA reads TGCAGCGTTAAACCTTCCGGAGGCTGGGGCACTGAAGCTTTCTTT. Protein: CSVKPSGGWGTEAFF.

The chain links TRBV5-6 to TRBJ2-7, with a weak D call TRBD1 (6 bases). Trimming took 4 bases from V and 1 from J, leaving 15 bases between them. The CDR3 sequence is 15 residues long. The germline V gene has CDR1 SGHDT and CDR2 YYEEEE. The CDR3 loop is CASSVVSGTSYEQYF. CDR3 bases: TGTGCCAGCAGCGTCGTTTCCGGGACATCCTACGAGCAGTACTTC.

The DNA of the CDR3 is TGTGCCAGCAGCCAAGATGGGACTAGCTACAATGAGCAGTTCTTC. It encodes CASSQDGTSYNEQFF. The chain uses TRBV4-2 and TRBJ2-1; TRBD2 agrees at 8 bases. Trimming took 0 bases from V and 3 from J; bases not matched to a gene: 1. Germline V gene data show CDR1 as LGHNA and CDR2 as YNFKEQ. CDR3 length: 15 amino acids.

Comments on this clone: A junction boundary mismatches the germline segment, possibly from a read error. The chain combines TRBV6-5 with TRBJ1-3, with D perhaps TRBD1 (6 bases). Per the germline V gene, CDR1 is MNHEY and CDR2 is SVGAGI. The CDR3 contains 14 residues. The CDR3 DNA reads TGTGCCAGCAGAACCTACAGGGTCGGAAACACCATGTATTTT. Residues: CASRTYRVGNTMYF.

This chain links TRBV5-1 with TRBJ1-2; D unresolved. V lost 4 bases and J 8 bases, leaving 12 bases between the germline ends. This CDR3 is built from 12 residues. Germline V gene sequence: CDR1 SGHRS, CDR2 YFSETQ. DNA of the CDR3: TGCGCCAGCAGCGTTGACTTTTCGGGCTACACCTTC. Amino acid sequence: CASSVDFSGYTF.

This chain joins TRBV9 and TRBJ2-1, with D perhaps matching TRBD2 (5 bases). The CDR3 consists of 13 residues. The germline CDR1 and CDR2 sequences are SGDLS and YYNGEE. V gave up 4 bases and J gave up 8 bases, with 13 bases separating them. The CDR3 region is CASSLKPGDEQFF. In DNA, the CDR3 is TGTGCCAGCAGCCTTAAACCCGGGGATGAGCAGTTCTTC.

The V call is TRBV6-1, the J call TRBJ1-5; the D gene is possibly TRBD1 (6 bases). This CDR3 has 13 residues. V lost 8 bases to trimming and J lost 0 bases, with 8 bases between them. Germline loops: CDR1 MNHNS, CDR2 SASEGT. CDR3 bases: TGTGCCAGCTGGACAGATAGCAATCAGCCCCAGCATTTT. Translating it yields CASWTDSNQPQHF.

This chain connects TRBV6-1 to TRBJ2-7, with D unresolved. The V end was cut by 3 bases, the J end by 7 bases, with 13 bases between. Germline V gene lookup returns CDR1 MNHNS and CDR2 SASEGT. The CDR3 has 13 residues. For the CDR3, the DNA is TGTGCCAGCAGTGACTTCGGCGGTAGGGAGCAGTACTTC. Protein sequence: CASSDFGGREQYF.